This TCR beta chain was identified in a study of post-analysis software for immune sequencing data (dated by TCRdb to 2014 to 2015). Background on the whole study: Disease courses on record covered relapsing-remitting, secondary progressive and progressive-relapsing multiple sclerosis, though some patients had no subtype annotation. The patient repertoires were set against under 12 previously published healthy control repertoires from donors whose ages ranged from about 6 to 27 years. A subset of samples was prepared in parallel using single-end sample barcoding, then pooled and co-amplified after Illumina adapter ligation.

Regarding this clonotype: Its antigen is currently not known. The sample holds no much larger clone one base away, and base qualities are not on file.

To demonstrate the VDJtools post-analysis software, the study profiled TCR beta repertoires from the peripheral blood of around 13 young patients with multiple sclerosis. The multiple sclerosis patients were children and adolescents between roughly 6 and 17 years of age. Libraries were constructed by PCR. Sequencing took place on an Illumina HiSeq 2500. To reduce PCR and sequencing biases, unique molecular identifiers were incorporated into the TCR beta cDNA libraries. Every 1 to 10 million input T cells yielded roughly 500,000 cDNA molecules, meaning each molecule approximated one T cell. The same protocol used for the earlier healthy control dataset was applied to prepare and sequence the patient libraries. Within a given batch, samples were prepared together, multiplexed and sequenced on the same HiSeq lane. The study's own analysis went as follows. Raw barcoded reads were processed with MIGEC, and single-read molecular identifier groups were discarded before consensus assembly and CDR3 extraction. Clonotype tables were post-analysed with VDJtools, normalizing diversity by down-sampling all datasets to the smallest sample size. In repertoire overlap clustering, CDR3 amino acid sequences, but not nucleotide sequences, were matched to correct batch-related cross-sample contamination. Using fastp at Q25 and MiXCR, TCRdb reprocessed the public reads and kept productive beta chains. Under each unique CDR3 protein, matching rows form one entry showing the most common genes and DNA. TCRdb, not the authors, supplied the V and J calls. The sample profile shows hundreds of thousands of distinct CDR3 sequences; approximately 53% of them were found once. The ten top clones hold approximately 4.5% of the sample.

What the study reported, not specific to this receptor: Significantly higher frequencies in patients than in controls were found for several TRBV segments, including TRBV5-6, TRBV5-1 and TRBV20-1. Direct clustering with F measure showed strong co-clustering of samples prepared in the same batch, prompting a batch-effect correction. Normalized Chao1 diversity was significantly lower in multiple sclerosis patients than controls, suggesting substantial peripheral T-cell clonal expansion. The control group was slightly older than the multiple sclerosis patient group.

V was cut back by 0 bases and J by 2 bases, leaving a gap of 8 bases between them. The germline V gene encodes CDR1 DFQATT and CDR2 SNEGSKA (reference sequence). The CDR3 numbers 13 residues from cysteine through phenylalanine. The CDR3 DNA has 39 bases and is translated from base 1. This chain is built from TRBV20-1 and TRBJ2-7; no D gene call is confident. The receptor's source is a girl aged 5 to 17 with multiple sclerosis. The specimen sequenced was blood. Read as DNA, the sequence is TGCAGTGCTAGAGATGCGAAAGCCTACGAGCAGTACTTC. Its protein is CSARDAKAYEQYF.